The T cell receptor (beta chain) under discussion was sequenced for a study of early T cells in non-severe SARS-CoV-2 infection. About the study: Sequenced material consisted of bulk RNA (from unsorted whole blood), and chains were unpaired.

Germline lookup yields CDR1 SGHRS and CDR2 YFSETQ. The ends lost 3 bases at V and 0 bases at J; junction bases unmatched: 5. The CDR3 has 15 amino acids. Broader study findings: Sequences matched to VDJdb favored anti-spike CD8 responses, while private and CD4 specificities were missed.

This clonotype was detected only a few times. The antigen is undetermined. The library protocol tagged individual cDNA molecules with unique molecular identifiers. TCRdb ran MiXCR on the 5' RACE reads and lists one entry per CDR3 protein. Of tens of thousands of distinct CDR3 sequences in the sample, approximately 4.5% are singletons; the top ten hold about 20%. The sample taken for sequencing was whole blood. This receptor was identified in an adult who was a healthcare worker with PCR-confirmed SARS-CoV-2 infection or an uninfected control (not recorded which). The V call is TRBV5-1, the J call TRBJ2-7; 8 bases line up with TRBD1. In DNA, the CDR3 is TGCGCCAGCAGCTCAGGGACAGGTCTCTCCTACGAGCAGTACTTC. Protein sequence: CASSSGTGLSYEQYF.